These 30 T cell receptor beta chains came from one sample sequenced in a study of shared clonotypes between healthy human individuals. Clones were sequenced by immunoSEQ multiplex PCR, and TCRdb holds only the in-frame ones, with some missing. The sample contains 650,000 to 800,000 clones, roughly 72% of which appear only once. The source material was memory CD4+ T cells sorted from blood. Described subset: CD45RA-negative fraction. All receptors derive from a woman younger than 45 in good health.

This clone was found a few times. Other DNA sequences of this sample code for an identical CDR3. The chain employs TRBV29-1 and TRBJ2-3, with D possibly matching TRBD2 (5 bases). The germline V gene encodes CDR1 SQVTM and CDR2 ANQGSEA. Trimming pared 3 bases from V and 0 bases from J, leaving 7 bases between. CDR3 length: 13 amino acids. CDR3 nucleotide sequence: TGCAGCGTTGATAGAGGGAGCACAGATACGCAGTATTTT. As protein: CSVDRGSTDTQYF.

This clone was observed a handful of times. The V and J genes are TRBV5-6 and TRBJ1-1; D might be TRBD1 (6 bases). Germline V gives CDR1 SGHDT, CDR2 YYEEEE. CDR3 length: 12 residues. The V and J ends lost 5 bases and 11 bases respectively, with 16 bases between them. CDR3 sequence reads: CASSQTGLRAFF. In DNA form, the CDR3 reads TGTGCCAGCAGTCAGACAGGTTTAAGGGCTTTCTTT.

This clone was seen many times. The rearrangement uses TRBV5-1 and TRBJ1-2; D remains unclear. The CDR3 has 15 residues. Germline CDR1 SGHRS, CDR2 YFSETQ. V lost 1 base and J lost 6, with 16 bases in between. The CDR3 reads CASSLTVLSADGYTF. The CDR3 coding sequence is TGCGCCAGCAGCTTGACGGTACTGAGCGCTGATGGCTACACCTTC. The full variable domain, completed using reference TRBV5-1 and TRBJ1-2, is KAGVTQTPRYLIKTRGQQVTLSCSPISGHRSVSWYQQTPGQGLQFLFEYFSETQRNKGNFPGRFSGRQFSNSRSEMNVSTLELGDSALYLCASSLTVLSADGYTFGSGTRLTVV.

This rearrangement joins TRBV30 to TRBJ1-2; D is undetermined. Looked up from germline, CDR1 is GTSNPN and CDR2 is SVGIG (reference sequence). The V gene lost 0 bases and the J gene lost 9 bases, with 11 bases spanning the gap. This CDR3 comprises 12 residues. The CDR3 nucleotides are TGTGCCTGGAGTGTACGTGGGCAGAGCTACACCTTC. This sequence encodes CAWSVRGQSYTF.

This chain connects TRBV7-6 to TRBJ2-1, with 11 bases lining up with TRBD2. The length of the CDR3 is 17 residues. The ends lost 5 bases at V and 8 bases at J; junction bases unmatched: 14. From germline, CDR1 is SGHVS and CDR2 FNYEAQ. The CDR3 loop reads CASSPIPGTSGSYEQFF. Written as DNA, the CDR3 is TGTGCCAGCAGCCCTATCCCCGGTACTAGCGGGAGCTATGAGCAGTTCTTC.

This chain connects TRBV21-1 to TRBJ1-1. TRBV21-1 is shown as a pseudogene. The CDR3 contains 17 residues. The CDR3 DNA follows: TGTGCCAGGGGGCCCTCGCGGGGCGCGAAGCTTAGGACTGAAGCTTTCTTT. This sequence encodes CARGPSRGAKLRTEAFF.

The V gene is TRBV28, the J gene TRBJ2-2; TRBD2 matches 7 bases. Losses at the gene ends were 11 bases for V and 5 bases for J; bases not matched to a gene: 11. The germline gives CDR1 MDHEN, CDR2 SYDVKM. The CDR3 is made up of 14 amino acids. CDR3: CAAWGGLLTGELFF. CDR3 coding DNA: TGTGCCGCCTGGGGAGGGCTTTTAACCGGGGAGCTGTTTTTT. Supplemented by reference TRBV28 and TRBJ2-2, the full variable domain reads DVKVTQSSRYLVKRTGEKVFLECVQDMDHENMFWYRQDPGLGLRLIYFSYDVKMKEKGDIPEGYSVSREKKERFSLILESASTNQTSMYLCAAWGGLLTGELFFGEGSRLTVL.

This clone occurred a few times. The chain recombines TRBV19 with TRBJ2-1; TRBD2 is a possible D gene (5 bases). Germline V CDR1 and CDR2: LNHDA, SQIVND (reference sequence). V lost 4 bases to trimming and J lost 7 bases, with 17 bases between them. The CDR3 is 15 amino acids. The CDR3 sequence is CASSSTLGVGNEQFF. The CDR3 nucleotides are TGTGCCAGTAGTAGCACTCTGGGAGTGGGTAATGAGCAGTTCTTC. Filled out from reference TRBV19 and TRBJ2-1, the complete variable domain reads DGGITQSPKYLFRKEGQNVTLSCEQNLNHDAMYWYRQDPGQGLRLIYYSQIVNDFQKGDIAEGYSVSREKKESFPLTVTSAQKNPTAFYLCASSSTLGVGNEQFFGPGTRLTVL.

The chain recombines TRBV5-1 with TRBJ2-1, with D possibly matching TRBD1 (6 bases). The germline CDR1 and CDR2 sequences are SGHRS and YFSETQ. CDR3 length: 16 residues. The V and J ends lost 5 bases and 3 bases respectively, with 18 bases between them. CDR3 in amino acids: CASSRHQGSFYNEQFF. Written as DNA, the CDR3 is TGCGCCAGCAGTCGGCATCAGGGGTCTTTCTACAATGAGCAGTTCTTC.

The rearrangement uses TRBV30 and TRBJ1-1; 7 bases map to TRBD1. CDR1 is GTSNPN, CDR2 SVGIG, per germline (reference sequence). This CDR3 region has 14 residues. Trimming at V came to 0 bases and at J to 4 bases, leaving 5 bases not matched to a gene. The CDR3 protein is CAWSVQGGGTEAFF. CDR3 nucleotides: TGTGCCTGGAGTGTACAAGGGGGCGGCACTGAAGCTTTCTTT.

This rearrangement joins TRBV7-2 to TRBJ1-2; no clear D gene. Germline-derived CDR1 and CDR2 are SGHTA and FQGNSA. V was shortened by 7 bases and J by 2 bases, with 14 bases between the two germline ends. The CDR3 runs 14 residues. CDR3 bases: TGTGCCAGCAAGTCTCAGCGTACCAACTATGGCTACACCTTC. Translation: CASKSQRTNYGYTF. Full variable domain (outside the CDR3, taken from reference TRBV7-2 and TRBJ1-2): GAGVSQSPSNKVTEKGKDVELRCDPISGHTALYWYRQSLGQGLEFLIYFQGNSAPDKSGLPSDRFSAERTGGSVSTLTIQRTQQEDSAVYLCASKSQRTNYGYTFGSGTRLTVV.

The CDR3 region is CASSIEYSGNTIYF. The CDR3 nucleotides read TGTGCCAGTAGTATCGAGTACTCTGGAAACACCATATATTTT. The chain carries TRBV19 and TRBJ1-3, with D unresolved. The CDR3 is 14 amino acids. V dropped 3 bases and J dropped 0 bases, with 6 bases sitting between them. CDR1 and CDR2 (germline): LNHDA, SQIVND (reference sequence).

The table lists this clone with a count of one. The chain couples TRBV7-8 to TRBJ2-2; a weak D match, TRBD1 (6 bases). The germline V gene has CDR1 SGHVS and CDR2 FQNEAQ. V lost 2 bases, J lost 4 bases, and 14 bases lay in between. This CDR3 has 16 amino acids. The CDR3 nucleotides are TGTGCCAGCAGCTTAACGTCTAGCAGGGGCACCGGGGAGCTGTTTTTT. Its protein is CASSLTSSRGTGELFF. Looking up the rest from reference TRBV7-8 and TRBJ2-2 gives the full variable domain: GAGVSQSPRYKVAKRGQDVALRCDPISGHVSLFWYQQALGQGPEFLTYFQNEAQLDKSGLPSDRFFAERPEGSVSTLKIQRTQQEDSAVYLCASSLTSSRGTGELFFGEGSRLTVL.

The CDR3 protein is CASRTGTGAGNTIYF. CDR3 DNA: TGTGCCAGCCGTACCGGGACAGGAGCAGGAAACACCATATATTTT. The chain couples TRBV6-6 to TRBJ1-3; 8 nucleotides align to TRBD1. Trimming cost V 8 bases and J 4 bases; bases outside gene matches: 10. CDR1 and CDR2 (germline): MNHNY, SVGAGI (reference sequence). The CDR3 runs to 15 residues.

V usage is TRBV28 and J usage is TRBJ1-2; 7 bases agree with TRBD1. Trimming at V came to 6 bases and at J to 8 bases, leaving 12 bases not matched to a gene. The CDR3 covers 14 residues. Germline assignment: CDR1 MDHEN and CDR2 SYDVKM. The DNA for the CDR3 is TGTGCCAGCAGCGAAACAGGGGCCATAAGGGGCTACACCTTC. This sequence encodes CASSETGAIRGYTF.

The chain carries TRBV4-2 and TRBJ2-3; 9 bases map to TRBD2. Germline V gives CDR1 LGHNA, CDR2 YNFKEQ. V shed 1 base and J 5 bases; nucleotides not matched to a gene: 10. CDR3 length: 17 residues. The CDR3 bases are TGTGCCAGCAGCCAAGGACCCGGCGGGAGGGCAGAAGATACGCAGTATTTT. Its translation: CASSQGPGGRAEDTQYF.

This chain joins TRBV18 and TRBJ1-2; D is possibly TRBD1 (5 bases). The V end lost 0 bases, the J end lost 6 bases, and 11 bases lay between the germline ends. The CDR3 is made up of 14 amino acids. The germline V gene encodes CDR1 KGHSH and CDR2 LQKENI. CDR3 residues: CASSPPSGGNGYTF. Here the CDR3 DNA reads TGTGCCAGCTCACCACCCTCCGGGGGGAATGGCTACACCTTC.

The chain recombines TRBV5-1 with TRBJ1-2, with 7 bases lining up with TRBD1. The CDR3 length is 15 residues. Germline V gene data show CDR1 as SGHRS and CDR2 as YFSETQ. V lost 4 bases, J lost 2 bases, and 8 bases stayed unmatched. CDR3 sequence: CASSQGTGVNYGYTF. As DNA, the CDR3 is TGCGCCAGCAGCCAGGGCACAGGGGTAAACTATGGCTACACCTTC. Looking up the rest from reference TRBV5-1 and TRBJ1-2 gives the full variable domain: KAGVTQTPRYLIKTRGQQVTLSCSPISGHRSVSWYQQTPGQGLQFLFEYFSETQRNKGNFPGRFSGRQFSNSRSEMNVSTLELGDSALYLCASSQGTGVNYGYTFGSGTRLTVV.

The V gene is TRBV7-8, the J gene TRBJ2-1; no clear D gene. Germline V gene data show CDR1 as SGHVS and CDR2 as FQNEAQ. With 7 bases removed from V and 10 bases from J, the gap between germline ends came to 11 bases. The CDR3 totals 11 residues. DNA for the CDR3: TGTGCCAGCACCCTAGGGCGGGAGCAGTTCTTC. It encodes CASTLGREQFF. Full variable domain (rest looked up from reference TRBV7-8 and TRBJ2-1): GAGVSQSPRYKVAKRGQDVALRCDPISGHVSLFWYQQALGQGPEFLTYFQNEAQLDKSGLPSDRFFAERPEGSVSTLKIQRTQQEDSAVYLCASTLGREQFFGPGTRLTVL.

For the CDR3, the DNA is TGTGCCAGCAGCCCCCACAGGAGCCGGGGCAATGAGCAGTTCTTC. It is translated as CASSPHRSRGNEQFF. This rearrangement joins TRBV7-8 to TRBJ2-1; D possibly uses TRBD1 or TRBD2 (5 bases each). Germline V gene lookup returns CDR1 SGHVS and CDR2 FQNEAQ. V was clipped by 5 bases and J by 6 bases, with 17 bases between them. The CDR3 is 15 residues long.

This clone appeared a few times. The V and J genes are TRBV5-6 and TRBJ2-7, with 8 bases identical to TRBD2. Trimming removed 1 base from V and 2 bases from J; junction bases left unmatched: 8. This CDR3 has 16 amino acids. Germline CDR1 is SGHDT and CDR2 is YYEEEE. CDR3 amino acids: CASSLHSTAGAYEQYF. CDR3 sequence (DNA): TGTGCCAGCAGCTTGCATTCAACAGCGGGAGCCTACGAGCAGTACTTC.

Remarks on this clone: A single base separates this from a much larger clone, so it may be a read error. Other DNA sequences from this sample encode an identical CDR3 as well. This chain joins TRBV11-2 and TRBJ1-1, with 7 nucleotides matching TRBD1. Germline CDR1 is SGHAT and CDR2 is FQNNGV. Unmatched junction bases numbered 3, after V lost 5 bases and J lost 3 bases. This CDR3 contains 13 residues. Written as DNA, the CDR3 is TGTGCCAGCAGCCGACAGGGTGACACTGAAGCTTTCTTT. Its translation is CASSRQGDTEAFF.

This chain uses TRBV12-5 with TRBJ2-7; D gene unclear. V lost 3 bases to trimming and J lost 3 bases, with 21 bases between them. The V gene's germline CDR1 is LGHNT and CDR2 FRNRAP. The CDR3 is 17 residues long. The CDR3 DNA is TGTGCTAGTGGTTTACGGTCCGGTCGCCAAAGTAGCTACGAGCAGTACTTC. Amino acids: CASGLRSGRQSSYEQYF.

Points on this clone: The same CDR3 also results from other DNA sequences found in this sample. The chain combines TRBV11-2 with TRBJ2-7; tentative D call: TRBD1 (5 bases). This CDR3 region has 13 residues. V lost 2 bases and J 4 bases, leaving 9 bases between the germline ends. In germline, CDR1 is SGHAT, CDR2 FQNNGV. CDR3 nucleotide sequence: TGTGCCAGCAGCTTACCACAGGTTTACGAGCAGTACTTC. Amino acid sequence: CASSLPQVYEQYF.

This chain uses TRBV7-9 with TRBJ1-1, with D possibly matching TRBD1 (5 bases). CDR1 and CDR2 (germline): SEHNR, FQNEAQ (reference sequence). Trimming pared 5 bases from V and 2 bases from J, leaving 15 bases between. The CDR3 is 15 residues long. CDR3 in DNA: TGTGCCAGCAGCGCCAACCCTGGGGGAAACACTGAAGCTTTCTTT. It codes for CASSANPGGNTEAFF. Full variable domain (rest looked up from reference TRBV7-9 and TRBJ1-1): DTGVSQNPRHKITKRGQNVTFRCDPISEHNRLYWYRQTLGQGPEFLTYFQNEAQLEKSRLLSDRFSAERPKGSFSTLEIQRTEQGDSAMYLCASSANPGGNTEAFFGQGTRLTVV.

V and J are TRBV6-6 and TRBJ1-5; a possible D gene is TRBD1 (6 bases). The CDR3 is 15 amino acids. Trimming removed 7 bases from V and 3 bases from J, with 16 bases in between. Germline CDR1 MNHNY, CDR2 SVGAGI (reference sequence). The DNA of the CDR3 is TGTGCCAGCACCCGCGCTCCGGGGGCCAATCAGCCCCAGCATTTT. It specifies CASTRAPGANQPQHF.

This clone was recorded a few times. V usage is TRBV11-2 and J usage is TRBJ2-7; 7 bases fit TRBD2. This CDR3 comprises 13 residues. The junction had 6 bases not matched to a gene; V was cut back by 7 bases and J by 3 bases. CDR1 and CDR2 from the germline V gene are SGHAT and FQNNGV. The CDR3 sequence: CASTFERGYEQYF. For the CDR3, the DNA is TGTGCCAGCACATTCGAGCGGGGCTACGAGCAGTACTTC. Full variable domain (outside the CDR3, taken from reference TRBV11-2 and TRBJ2-7): EAGVAQSPRYKIIEKRQSVAFWCNPISGHATLYWYQQILGQGPKLLIQFQNNGVVDDSQLPKDRFSAERLKGVDSTLKIQPAKLEDSAVYLCASTFERGYEQYFGPGTRLTVT.

The V call is TRBV18, the J call TRBJ1-5, with 7 bases matching TRBD1. CDR3 size: 17 residues. Germline loops: CDR1 KGHSH, CDR2 LQKENI. V was clipped by 2 bases and J by 0 bases; unmatched bases: 7. The CDR3 nucleotides are TGTGCCAGCTCACCAATGGTGGCAGGGGGTAGCAATCAGCCCCAGCATTTT. Translated, it gives CASSPMVAGGSNQPQHF.

The chain joins TRBV28 to TRBJ1-3; D is possibly TRBD1 (6 bases). Germline assignment: CDR1 MDHEN and CDR2 SYDVKM. CDR3 length: 18 residues. Trimming stripped 6 bases from V and 0 bases from J, with 21 bases between. CDR3 nucleotides: TGTGCCAGCAGCCTATACACCCTTGGACAGAGCTCTGGAAACACCATATATTTT. This codes for CASSLYTLGQSSGNTIYF. The entire variable domain, with the rest obtained from reference TRBV28 and TRBJ1-3, is as follows: DVKVTQSSRYLVKRTGEKVFLECVQDMDHENMFWYRQDPGLGLRLIYFSYDVKMKEKGDIPEGYSVSREKKERFSLILESASTNQTSMYLCASSLYTLGQSSGNTIYFGEGSWLTVV.

The J gene is TRBJ2-1, the V gene TRBV19, with D maybe TRBD2 (5 bases). V was shortened by 2 bases and J by 6 bases, with 17 bases between the two germline ends. CDR1 is LNHDA and CDR2 is SQIVND in the germline V gene (reference sequence). The CDR3 covers 16 residues. The CDR3, as DNA: TGTGCCAGTAGTATACTCGATACTAACGGGATCAATGAGCAGTTCTTC. Translated, it gives CASSILDTNGINEQFF.